Listed below are T cell receptor beta chains from one sample, sequenced in a study of PD-1 blockade in classical Hodgkin lymphoma. Produced via immunoSEQ multiplex PCR; TCRdb's table is partial and in-frame only. In the table there are some 14,000 clones, more than 65% of which are singletons. The sequences come from peripheral blood mononuclear cells (PBMCs), collected at baseline. The receptors stem from a human donor with classical Hodgkin lymphoma. Both conserved end residues are part of each CDR3. A D gene is named only where the DNA matches it firmly. The size field is filled for only some rows; it gives once, few, many or a size class.

TRBV4-1	.	TRBJ1-1	.	CASSQAYRGRTEAFF	TGCGCCAGCAGCCAAGCTTACCGGGGGAGGACTGAAGCTTTCTTT
TRBV18	.	TRBJ2-2	.	CASSPTPTPGSCFF	.
TRBV7-2	.	TRBJ2-1	.	CASRTYNEQFF	TGTGCCAGCAGGACCTACAATGAGCAGTTCTTC
TRBV5-4	.	TRBJ2-4	.	CASSSGGHSNLAKNIQYF	TGTGCCAGCAGCTCCGGCGGCCACTCAAACTTAGCCAAAAACATTCAGTACTTC
TRBV6-5	.	TRBJ2-5	.	CASSRGHAGGETQYF	TGTGCCAGCTCGCGGGGCCACGCTGGGGGAGAGACCCAGTACTTC
TRBV10-3	once	TRBJ1-1	.	CAIRLTVGTEAFF	TGTGCCATCAGATTGACGGTGGGGACTGAAGCTTTCTTT
TRBV19	.	TRBJ1-4	TRBD1	CASRLSGGNEKLFF	TGTGCCAGCAGGTTGTCAGGGGGAAATGAAAAACTGTTTTTT
TRBV6-5	.	TRBJ1-3	TRBD1	CASRRDRSSGNTIYF	TGTGCCAGCAGGAGGGACAGGTCCTCTGGAAACACCATATATTTT
TRBV18	.	TRBJ2-6	.	CASSRMERSSTSGANVLTF	TGTGCCAGCTCACGAATGGAACGGAGCAGCACCTCTGGGGCCAACGTCCTGACTTTC
TRBV6-6	.	TRBJ1-5	.	CASSRGGVVHQPQHF	TGTGCCAGCAGTCGAGGGGGAGTGGTCCATCAGCCCCAGCATTTT
TRBV11-2	.	TRBJ2-7	TRBD2	CASSLDRGGRYEQYF	TGTGCCAGCAGCTTAGATCGGGGGGGCCGGTACGAGCAGTACTTC
TRBV10-3	.	TRBJ2-5	.	CAISEPQETQYF	TGTGCCATCAGTGAGCCCCAAGAGACCCAGTACTTC
TRBV2	.	TRBJ2-1	.	CASSPQRDTYNEQFF	TGTGCCAGCAGTCCCCAGCGAGACACCTACAATGAGCAGTTCTTC
TRBV7-6	.	TRBJ2-7	.	CASSLALGYEQYF	TGTGCCAGCAGCTTAGCGCTGGGGTACGAGCAGTACTTC
TRBV29-1	.	TRBJ2-1	.	CSVESQGHYNEQFF	TGCAGCGTTGAGTCCCAGGGGCATTACAATGAGCAGTTCTTC
TRBV10-3	.	TRBJ2-3	.	CANKGSFSTDTQYF	TGTGCCAATAAAGGGTCTTTTAGCACAGATACGCAGTATTTT
TRBV9	.	TRBJ1-6	.	CASSAGFNSPLHF	TGTGCCAGCAGCGCAGGGTTTAATTCACCCCTCCACTTT
TRBV5-5	.	TRBJ2-3	TRBD2	CASSPRGADTQYF	TGTGCCAGCAGTCCTCGGGGGGCAGATACGCAGTATTTT
TRBV5-1	.	TRBJ1-1	.	CASSPSLRTEAFF	TGCGCCAGCAGCCCTTCCCTAAGGACTGAAGCTTTCTTT
TRBV4-3	.	TRBJ2-3	.	CASSQDQKGRDERDTQYF	TGCGCCAGCAGCCAAGACCAGAAGGGGCGCGACGAGAGAGATACGCAGTATTTT
TRBV10-1	.	TRBJ1-5	.	CASSEGQRGYSNQPQHF	TGCGCCAGCAGTGAGGGACAGAGGGGCTATAGCAATCAGCCCCAGCATTTT
TRBV19	.	TRBJ1-2	.	CASSMGHPLEGYTF	TGTGCCAGTAGTATGGGGCACCCCCTGGAGGGCTACACCTTC
TRBV11-2	few	TRBJ2-5	.	CASSLGWGQLQETQYF	TGTGCCAGCAGCTTAGGATGGGGACAACTACAAGAGACCCAGTACTTC
TRBV7-2	.	TRBJ2-7	.	CASSLLGAYEQYF	TGTGCCAGCAGCTTATTGGGCGCCTACGAGCAGTACTTC